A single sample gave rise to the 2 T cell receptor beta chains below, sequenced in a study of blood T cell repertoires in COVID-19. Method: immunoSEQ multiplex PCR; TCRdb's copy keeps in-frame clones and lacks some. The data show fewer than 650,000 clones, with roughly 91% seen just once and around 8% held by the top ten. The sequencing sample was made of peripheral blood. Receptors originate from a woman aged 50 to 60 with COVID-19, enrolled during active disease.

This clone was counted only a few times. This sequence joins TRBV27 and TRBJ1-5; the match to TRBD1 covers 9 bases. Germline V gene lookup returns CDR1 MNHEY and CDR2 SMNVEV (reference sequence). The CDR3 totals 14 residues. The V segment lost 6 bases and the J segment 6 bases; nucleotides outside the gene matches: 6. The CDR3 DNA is TGTGCCAGCAGCCCTGGACAGGGGAGTCAGCCCCAGCATTTT. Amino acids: CASSPGQGSQPQHF.

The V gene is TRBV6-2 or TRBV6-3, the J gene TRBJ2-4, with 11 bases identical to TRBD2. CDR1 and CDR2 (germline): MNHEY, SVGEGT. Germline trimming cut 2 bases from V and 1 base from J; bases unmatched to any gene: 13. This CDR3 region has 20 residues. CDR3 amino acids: CASSYVSSGGMEAAKNIQYF. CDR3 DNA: TGTGCCAGCAGTTACGTGTCTAGCGGGGGGATGGAGGCGGCCAAAAACATTCAGTACTTC.